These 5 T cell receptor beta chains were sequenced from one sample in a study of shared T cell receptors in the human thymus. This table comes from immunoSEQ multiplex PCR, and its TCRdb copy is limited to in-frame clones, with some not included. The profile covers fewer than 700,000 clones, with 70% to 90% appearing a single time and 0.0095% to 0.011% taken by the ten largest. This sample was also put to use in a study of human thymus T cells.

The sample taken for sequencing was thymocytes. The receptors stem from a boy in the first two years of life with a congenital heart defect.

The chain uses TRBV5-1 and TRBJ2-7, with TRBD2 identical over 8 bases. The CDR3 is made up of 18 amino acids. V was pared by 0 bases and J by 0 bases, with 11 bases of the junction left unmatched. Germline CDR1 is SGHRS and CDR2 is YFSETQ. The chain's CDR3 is CASSLGVRREAFSYEQYF. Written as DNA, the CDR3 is TGCGCCAGCAGCTTGGGGGTTCGGCGGGAGGCTTTCTCCTACGAGCAGTACTTC.

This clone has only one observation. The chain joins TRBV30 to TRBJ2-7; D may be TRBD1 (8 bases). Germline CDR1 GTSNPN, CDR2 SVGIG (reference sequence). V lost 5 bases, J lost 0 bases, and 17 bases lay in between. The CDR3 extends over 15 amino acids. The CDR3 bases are TGTGCCTGGCTTCAGCGGGACAGGAGCTCCTACGAGCAGTACTTC. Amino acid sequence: CAWLQRDRSSYEQYF.

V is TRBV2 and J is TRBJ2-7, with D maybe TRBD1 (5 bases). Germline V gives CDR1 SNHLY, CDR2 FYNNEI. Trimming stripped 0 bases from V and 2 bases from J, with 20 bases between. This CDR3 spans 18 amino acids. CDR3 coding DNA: TGTGCCAGCAGTGAAGCGCTTGATGGGCAGGGTATTGCCTACGAGCAGTACTTC. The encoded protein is CASSEALDGQGIAYEQYF.

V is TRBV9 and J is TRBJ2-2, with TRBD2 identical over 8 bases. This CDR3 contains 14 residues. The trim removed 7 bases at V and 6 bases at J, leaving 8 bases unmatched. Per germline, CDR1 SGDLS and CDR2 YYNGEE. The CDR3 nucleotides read TGTGCCAGCGGGGACGGGACTAGGTCCGGGGAGCTGTTTTTT. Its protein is CASGDGTRSGELFF.

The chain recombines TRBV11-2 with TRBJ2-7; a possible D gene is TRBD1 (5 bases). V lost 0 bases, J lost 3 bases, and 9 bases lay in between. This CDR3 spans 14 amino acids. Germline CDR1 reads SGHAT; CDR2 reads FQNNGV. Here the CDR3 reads CASSLDGRGYEQYF. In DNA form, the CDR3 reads TGTGCCAGCAGCTTAGATGGTAGGGGCTACGAGCAGTACTTC. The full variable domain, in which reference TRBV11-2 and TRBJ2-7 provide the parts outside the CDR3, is EAGVAQSPRYKIIEKRQSVAFWCNPISGHATLYWYQQILGQGPKLLIQFQNNGVVDDSQLPKDRFSAERLKGVDSTLKIQPAKLEDSAVYLCASSLDGRGYEQYFGPGTRLTVT.